This T cell receptor beta chain was sequenced for a study of T-cell reconstitution after alpha-beta-depleted transplantation in children. Preparation of the TCRbeta library involved a method that used unique molecular identifiers. TCRdb re-called the PCR reads with MiXCR, one entry per CDR3 protein. The sample contains roughly 500,000 distinct CDR3 sequences, about 11% of which appear only once. This clonotype was counted at least ten times. Its antigen is undetermined. Overall study findings and caveats: High day-60 TCRbeta diversity in some patients came from surviving recipient T cells and thymic progenitors.

The CDR3 contains 15 residues. V lost 8 bases, J lost 6 bases, and 23 bases lay in between. CDR1 and CDR2 (germline): SNHLY, FYNNEI. The chain recombines TRBV2 with TRBJ2-7, with a weak D call TRBD1 (7 bases). The sequences come from PBMCs, collected before TCRalphabeta/CD19-depleted stem cell transplant. The receptor's source is a child under 10 years old with inherited bone marrow failure, due to receive a stem cell transplant. CDR3 residues: CASWEDRTFSFEQYF. As DNA, the CDR3 is TGTGCCAGCTGGGAGGACAGGACCTTCTCTTTCGAGCAGTACTTC.